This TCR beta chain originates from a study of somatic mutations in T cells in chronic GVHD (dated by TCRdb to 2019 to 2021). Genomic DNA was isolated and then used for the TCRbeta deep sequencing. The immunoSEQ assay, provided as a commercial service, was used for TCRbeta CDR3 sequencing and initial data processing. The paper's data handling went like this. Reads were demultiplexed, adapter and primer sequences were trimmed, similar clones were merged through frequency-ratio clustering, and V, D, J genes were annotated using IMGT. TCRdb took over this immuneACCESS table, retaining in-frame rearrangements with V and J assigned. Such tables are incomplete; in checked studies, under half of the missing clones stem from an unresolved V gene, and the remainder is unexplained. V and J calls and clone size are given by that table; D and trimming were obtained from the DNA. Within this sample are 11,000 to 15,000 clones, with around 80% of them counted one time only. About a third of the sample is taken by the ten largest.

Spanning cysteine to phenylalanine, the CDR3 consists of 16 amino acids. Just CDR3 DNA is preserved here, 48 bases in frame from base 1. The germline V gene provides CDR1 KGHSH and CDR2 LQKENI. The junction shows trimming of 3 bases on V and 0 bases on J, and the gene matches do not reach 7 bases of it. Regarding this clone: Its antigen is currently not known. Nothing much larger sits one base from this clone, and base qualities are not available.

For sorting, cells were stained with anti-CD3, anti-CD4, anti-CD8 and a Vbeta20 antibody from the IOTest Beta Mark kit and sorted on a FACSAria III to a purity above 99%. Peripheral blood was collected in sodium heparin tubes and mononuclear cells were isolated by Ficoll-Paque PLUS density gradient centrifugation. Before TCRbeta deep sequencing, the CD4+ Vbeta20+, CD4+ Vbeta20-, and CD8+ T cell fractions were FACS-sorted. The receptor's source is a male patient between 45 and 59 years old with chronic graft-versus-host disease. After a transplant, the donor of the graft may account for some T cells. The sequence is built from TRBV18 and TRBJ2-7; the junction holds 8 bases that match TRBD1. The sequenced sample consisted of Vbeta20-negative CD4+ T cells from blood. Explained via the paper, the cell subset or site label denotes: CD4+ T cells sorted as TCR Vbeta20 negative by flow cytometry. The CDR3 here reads CASSPEQGVSSYEQYF. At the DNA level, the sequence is TGTGCCAGCTCACCGGAACAGGGGGTTAGCTCCTACGAGCAGTACTTC.